This TCR beta chain was sequenced for a study of control samples from healthy donors and cancer patients. The CDR3 runs 15 residues. The protocol was immunoSEQ multiplex PCR, while the TCRdb copy is restricted to in-frame clones and leaves out a portion. The sample holds about 410,000 clones, around 90% seen once. Specimen: PBMCs. The chain links TRBV12-1 to TRBJ1-4. TRBV12-1 is a pseudogene locus. The origin of this receptor is a middle-aged man with head and neck cancer. CDR3 DNA: TGTGCCAGCAGCTTTAGGGGACGCGAGGGTGAAAAACTGTTTTTT. Translated: CASSFRGREGEKLFF.